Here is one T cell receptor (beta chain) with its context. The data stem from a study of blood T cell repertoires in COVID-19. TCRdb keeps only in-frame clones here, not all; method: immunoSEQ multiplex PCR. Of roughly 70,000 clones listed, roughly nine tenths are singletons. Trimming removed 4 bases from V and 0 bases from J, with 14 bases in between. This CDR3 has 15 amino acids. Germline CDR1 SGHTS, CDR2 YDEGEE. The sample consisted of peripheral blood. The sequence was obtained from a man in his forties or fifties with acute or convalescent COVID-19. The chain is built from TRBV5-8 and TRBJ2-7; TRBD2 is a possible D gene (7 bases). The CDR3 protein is CASSQGGGSSYEQYV. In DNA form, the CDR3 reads TGTGCCAGCAGCCAAGGGGGAGGGAGCTCCTACGAGCAGTACGTC.